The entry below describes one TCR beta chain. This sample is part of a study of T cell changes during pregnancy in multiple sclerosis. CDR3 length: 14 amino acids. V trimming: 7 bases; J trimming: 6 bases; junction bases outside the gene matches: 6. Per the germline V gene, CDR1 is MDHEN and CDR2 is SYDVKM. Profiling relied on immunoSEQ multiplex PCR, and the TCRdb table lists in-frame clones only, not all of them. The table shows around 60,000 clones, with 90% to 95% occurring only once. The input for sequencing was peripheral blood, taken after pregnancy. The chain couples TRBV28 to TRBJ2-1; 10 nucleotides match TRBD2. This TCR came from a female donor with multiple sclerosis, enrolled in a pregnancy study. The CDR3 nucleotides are TGTGCCAGCACCCCTAGCGGGAGAAGCAATGAGCAGTTCTTC. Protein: CASTPSGRSNEQFF.